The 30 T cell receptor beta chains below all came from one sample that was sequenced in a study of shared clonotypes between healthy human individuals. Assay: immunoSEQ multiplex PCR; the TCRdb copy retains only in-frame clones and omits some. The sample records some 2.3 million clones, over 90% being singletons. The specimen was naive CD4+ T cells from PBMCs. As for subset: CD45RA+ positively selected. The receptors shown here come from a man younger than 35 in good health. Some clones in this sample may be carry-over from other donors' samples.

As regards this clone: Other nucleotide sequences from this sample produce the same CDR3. The CDR3 loop is CASSPGQNEKLFF. The CDR3 nucleotides are TGCGCCAGCAGCCCTGGCCAGAATGAAAAACTGTTTTTT. The rearrangement uses TRBV5-1 and TRBJ1-4, with D unresolved. The CDR3 covers 13 residues. Germline assignment: CDR1 SGHRS and CDR2 YFSETQ. Deletions cut 4 bases from V and 5 bases from J, with 9 bases between.

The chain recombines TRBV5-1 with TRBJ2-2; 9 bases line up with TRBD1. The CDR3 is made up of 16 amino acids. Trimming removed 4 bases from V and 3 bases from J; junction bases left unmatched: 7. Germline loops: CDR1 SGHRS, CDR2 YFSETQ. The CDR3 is CASSTGQGGDTGELFF. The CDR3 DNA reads TGCGCCAGCAGCACGGGACAGGGCGGGGACACCGGGGAGCTGTTTTTT.

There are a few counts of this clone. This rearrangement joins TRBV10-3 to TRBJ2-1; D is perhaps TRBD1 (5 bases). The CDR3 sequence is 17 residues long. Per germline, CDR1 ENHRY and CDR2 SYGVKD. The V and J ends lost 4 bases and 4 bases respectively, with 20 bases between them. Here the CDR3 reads CAISAHRDSRNYNEQFF. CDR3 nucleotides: TGTGCCATCAGTGCCCACCGAGACAGCAGGAATTACAATGAGCAGTTCTTC.

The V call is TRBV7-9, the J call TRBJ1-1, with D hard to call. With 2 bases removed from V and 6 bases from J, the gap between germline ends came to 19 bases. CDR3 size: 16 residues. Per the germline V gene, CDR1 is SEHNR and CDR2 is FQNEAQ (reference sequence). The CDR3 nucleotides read TGTGCCAGCAGCTTAAGCGAAGAATCTCCTTTGGCTGAAGCTTTCTTT. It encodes CASSLSEESPLAEAFF.

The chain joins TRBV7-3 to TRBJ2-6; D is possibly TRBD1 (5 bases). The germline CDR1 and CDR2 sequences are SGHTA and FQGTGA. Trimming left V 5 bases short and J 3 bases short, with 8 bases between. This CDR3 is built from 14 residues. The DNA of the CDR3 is TGTGCCAGCAGCCGGACAAGTGGGGCCAACGTCCTGACTTTC. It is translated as CASSRTSGANVLTF. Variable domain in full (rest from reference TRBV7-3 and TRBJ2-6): GAGVSQTPSNKVTEKGKYVELRCDPISGHTALYWYRQSLGQGPEFLIYFQGTGAADDSGLPNDRFFAVRPEGSVSTLKIQRTERGDSAVYLCASSRTSGANVLTFGAGSRLTVL.

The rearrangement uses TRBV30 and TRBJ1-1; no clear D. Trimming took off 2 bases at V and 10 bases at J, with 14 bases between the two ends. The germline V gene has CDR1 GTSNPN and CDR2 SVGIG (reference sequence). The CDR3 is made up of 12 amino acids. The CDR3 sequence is CAWSRVGLGAFF. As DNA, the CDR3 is TGTGCCTGGAGTAGGGTTGGGTTAGGAGCTTTCTTT.

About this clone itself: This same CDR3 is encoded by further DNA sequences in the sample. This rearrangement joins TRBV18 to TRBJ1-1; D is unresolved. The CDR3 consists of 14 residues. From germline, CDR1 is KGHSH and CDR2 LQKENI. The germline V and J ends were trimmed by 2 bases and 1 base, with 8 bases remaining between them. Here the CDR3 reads CASSPGHSNTEAFF. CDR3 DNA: TGTGCCAGCTCACCAGGGCATTCGAACACTGAAGCTTTCTTT.

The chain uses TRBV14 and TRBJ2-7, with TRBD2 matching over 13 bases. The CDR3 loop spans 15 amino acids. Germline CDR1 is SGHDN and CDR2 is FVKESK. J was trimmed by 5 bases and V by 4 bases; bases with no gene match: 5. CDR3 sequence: CASSPTSGRANEQYF. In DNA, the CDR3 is TGTGCCAGCAGCCCTACTAGCGGGAGGGCGAACGAGCAGTACTTC.

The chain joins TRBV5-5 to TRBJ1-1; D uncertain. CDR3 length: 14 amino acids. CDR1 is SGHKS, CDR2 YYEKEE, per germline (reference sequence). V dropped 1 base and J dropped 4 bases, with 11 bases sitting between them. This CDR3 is CASSLTFIGTEAFF. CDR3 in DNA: TGTGCCAGCAGCTTGACATTCATTGGCACTGAAGCTTTCTTT. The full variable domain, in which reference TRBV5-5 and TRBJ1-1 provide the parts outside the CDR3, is DAGVTQSPTHLIKTRGQQVTLRCSPISGHKSVSWYQQVLGQGPQFIFQYYEKEERGRGNFPDRFSARQFPNYSSELNVNALLLGDSALYLCASSLTFIGTEAFFGQGTRLTVV.

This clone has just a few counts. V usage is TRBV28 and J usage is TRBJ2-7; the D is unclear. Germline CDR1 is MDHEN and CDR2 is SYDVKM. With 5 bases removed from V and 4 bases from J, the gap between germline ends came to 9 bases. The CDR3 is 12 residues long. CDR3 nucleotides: TGTGCCAGCAGTCAGCAGGAGTACGAGCAGTACTTC. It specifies CASSQQEYEQYF.

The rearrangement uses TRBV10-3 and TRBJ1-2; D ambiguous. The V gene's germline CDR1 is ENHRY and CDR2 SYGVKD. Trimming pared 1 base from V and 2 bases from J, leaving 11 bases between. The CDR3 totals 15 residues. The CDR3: CAISEWAKSNYGYTF. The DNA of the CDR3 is TGTGCCATCAGTGAGTGGGCCAAAAGCAACTATGGCTACACCTTC.

The CDR3 protein is CASSLATARWGTEAFF. The CDR3 DNA reads as TGCGCCAGCAGCTTGGCGACAGCCAGGTGGGGCACTGAAGCTTTCTTT. The V and J genes are TRBV5-1 and TRBJ1-1, with D tentatively TRBD1 (5 bases). Germline V CDR1 and CDR2: SGHRS, YFSETQ. V was clipped by 0 bases and J by 4 bases, with 16 bases between them. The CDR3 consists of 16 residues. Full variable domain (missing parts from reference TRBV5-1 and TRBJ1-1): KAGVTQTPRYLIKTRGQQVTLSCSPISGHRSVSWYQQTPGQGLQFLFEYFSETQRNKGNFPGRFSGRQFSNSRSEMNVSTLELGDSALYLCASSLATARWGTEAFFGQGTRLTVV.

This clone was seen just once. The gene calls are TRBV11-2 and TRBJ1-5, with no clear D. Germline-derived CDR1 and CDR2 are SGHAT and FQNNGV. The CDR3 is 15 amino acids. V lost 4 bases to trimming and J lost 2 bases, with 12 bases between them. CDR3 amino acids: CASSSEGSRNQPQHF. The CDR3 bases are TGTGCCAGCAGCTCTGAGGGTTCTCGCAATCAGCCCCAGCATTTT.

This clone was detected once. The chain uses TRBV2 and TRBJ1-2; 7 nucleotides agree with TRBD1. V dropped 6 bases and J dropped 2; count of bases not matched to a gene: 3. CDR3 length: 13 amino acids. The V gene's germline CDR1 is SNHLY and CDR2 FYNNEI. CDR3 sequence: CASSKQGNYGYTF. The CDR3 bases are TGTGCCAGCAGCAAACAGGGGAACTATGGCTACACCTTC.

DNA for the CDR3: TGTGCCAGCAGACGACAGGGGGGAATCTACGAGCAGTACTTC. This sequence encodes CASRRQGGIYEQYF. The chain couples TRBV11-2 to TRBJ2-7, with TRBD1 matching over 9 bases. CDR1 and CDR2 from the germline V gene are SGHAT and FQNNGV. Germline trimming cut 6 bases from V and 3 bases from J; bases unmatched to any gene: 6. The CDR3 has 14 amino acids.

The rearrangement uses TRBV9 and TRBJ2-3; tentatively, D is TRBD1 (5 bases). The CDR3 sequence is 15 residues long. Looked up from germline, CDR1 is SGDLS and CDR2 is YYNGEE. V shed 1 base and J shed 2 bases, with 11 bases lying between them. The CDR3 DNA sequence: TGTGCCAGCAGCGTAAGGGGCGCCTTCACAGATACGCAGTATTTT. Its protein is CASSVRGAFTDTQYF.

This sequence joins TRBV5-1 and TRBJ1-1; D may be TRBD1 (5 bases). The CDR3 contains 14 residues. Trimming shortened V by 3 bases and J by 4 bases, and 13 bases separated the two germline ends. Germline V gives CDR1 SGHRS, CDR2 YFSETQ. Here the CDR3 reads CASSSETAGTEAFF. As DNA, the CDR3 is TGCGCCAGCAGCTCAGAGACAGCGGGCACTGAAGCTTTCTTT.

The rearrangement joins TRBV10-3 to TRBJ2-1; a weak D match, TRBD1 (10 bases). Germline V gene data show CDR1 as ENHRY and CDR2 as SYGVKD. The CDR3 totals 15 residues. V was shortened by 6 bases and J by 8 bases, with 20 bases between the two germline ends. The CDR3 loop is CAIRTGGGRVHEQFF. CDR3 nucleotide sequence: TGTGCCATCAGGACAGGGGGCGGGAGGGTCCATGAGCAGTTCTTC.

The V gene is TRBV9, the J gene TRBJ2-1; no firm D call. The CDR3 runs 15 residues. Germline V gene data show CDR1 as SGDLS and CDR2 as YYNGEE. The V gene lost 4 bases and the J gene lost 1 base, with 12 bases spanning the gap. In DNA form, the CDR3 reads TGTGCCAGCAGCTCTCTCACTGGTTCCTACAATGAGCAGTTCTTC. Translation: CASSSLTGSYNEQFF.

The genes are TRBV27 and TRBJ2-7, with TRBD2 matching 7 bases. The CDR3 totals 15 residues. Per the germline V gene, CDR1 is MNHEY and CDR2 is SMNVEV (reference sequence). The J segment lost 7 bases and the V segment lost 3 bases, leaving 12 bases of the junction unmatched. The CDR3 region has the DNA TGTGCCAGCAGTTTTAGGACGGGAGGACCAGGTGAGCAGTACTTC. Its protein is CASSFRTGGPGEQYF.

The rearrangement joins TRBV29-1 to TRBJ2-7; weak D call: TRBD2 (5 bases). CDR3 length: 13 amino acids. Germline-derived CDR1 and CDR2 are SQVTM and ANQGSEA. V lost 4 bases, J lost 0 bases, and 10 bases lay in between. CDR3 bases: TGCAGCGTTGTAGCGACGGCCTCCTACGAGCAGTACTTC. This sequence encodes CSVVATASYEQYF.

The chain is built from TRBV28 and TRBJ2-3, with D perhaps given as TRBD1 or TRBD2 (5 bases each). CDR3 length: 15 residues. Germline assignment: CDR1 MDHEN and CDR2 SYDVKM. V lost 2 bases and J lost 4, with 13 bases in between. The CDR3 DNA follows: TGTGCCAGCAGTTTAAGTGGGGGTCTGGCAGATACGCAGTATTTT. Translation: CASSLSGGLADTQYF.

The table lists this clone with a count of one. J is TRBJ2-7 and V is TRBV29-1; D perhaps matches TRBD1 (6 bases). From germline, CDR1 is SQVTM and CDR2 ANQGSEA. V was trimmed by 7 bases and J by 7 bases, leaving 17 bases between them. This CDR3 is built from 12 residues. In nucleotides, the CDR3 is TGCAGCGGGGGTGACCAGGGGCGGGAGCAGTACTTC. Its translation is CSGGDQGREQYF.

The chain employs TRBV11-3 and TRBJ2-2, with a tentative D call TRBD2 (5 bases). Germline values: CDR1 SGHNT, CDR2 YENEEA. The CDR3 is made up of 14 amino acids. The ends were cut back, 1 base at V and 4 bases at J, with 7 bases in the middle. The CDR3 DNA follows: TGTGCCAGCAGCTTAGGTCGGGGCACCGGGGAGCTGTTTTTT. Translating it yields CASSLGRGTGELFF.

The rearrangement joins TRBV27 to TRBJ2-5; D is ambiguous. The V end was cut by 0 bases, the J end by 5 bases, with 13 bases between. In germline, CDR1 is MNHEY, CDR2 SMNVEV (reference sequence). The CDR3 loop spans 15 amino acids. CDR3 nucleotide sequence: TGTGCCAGCAGTTTATCACGAGTATTCAGTGAGACCCAGTACTTC. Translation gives CASSLSRVFSETQYF.

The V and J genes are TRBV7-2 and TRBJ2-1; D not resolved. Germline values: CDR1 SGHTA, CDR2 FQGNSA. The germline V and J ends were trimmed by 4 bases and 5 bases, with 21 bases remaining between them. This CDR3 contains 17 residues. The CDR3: CASSSIDWSRFNNEQFF. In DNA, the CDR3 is TGTGCCAGCAGCTCCATAGACTGGTCCAGGTTCAACAATGAGCAGTTCTTC.

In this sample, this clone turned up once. The CDR3 DNA follows: TGCGCCAGCAGTTCCGGGACTGGAGAGTCCTACAATGAGCAGTTCTTC. Its translation is CASSSGTGESYNEQFF. This chain connects TRBV5-1 to TRBJ2-1, with a tentative D call TRBD2 (6 bases). CDR3 length: 16 amino acids. Germline loops: CDR1 SGHRS, CDR2 YFSETQ. V was trimmed by 5 bases and J by 1 base, leaving 16 bases between them.

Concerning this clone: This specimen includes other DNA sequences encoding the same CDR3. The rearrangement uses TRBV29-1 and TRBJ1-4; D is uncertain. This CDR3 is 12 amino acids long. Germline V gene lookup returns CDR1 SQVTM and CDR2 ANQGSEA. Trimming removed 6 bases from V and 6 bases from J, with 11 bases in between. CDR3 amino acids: CSVWAGDEKLFF. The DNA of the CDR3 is TGCAGCGTCTGGGCGGGCGATGAAAAACTGTTTTTT.

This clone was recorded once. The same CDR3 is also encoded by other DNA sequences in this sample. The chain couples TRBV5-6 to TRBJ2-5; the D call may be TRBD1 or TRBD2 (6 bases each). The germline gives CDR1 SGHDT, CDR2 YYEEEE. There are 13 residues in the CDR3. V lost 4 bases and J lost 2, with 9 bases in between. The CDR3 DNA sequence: TGTGCCAGCAGCCGCGGGACACAAGAGACCCAGTACTTC. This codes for CASSRGTQETQYF.

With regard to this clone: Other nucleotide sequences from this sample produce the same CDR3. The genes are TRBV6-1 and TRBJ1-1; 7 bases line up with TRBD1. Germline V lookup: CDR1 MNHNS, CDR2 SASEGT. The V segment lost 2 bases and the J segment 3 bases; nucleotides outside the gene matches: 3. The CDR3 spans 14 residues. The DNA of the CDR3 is TGTGCCAGCAGTGAAAGAGGGGGCGACACTGAAGCTTTCTTT. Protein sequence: CASSERGGDTEAFF.